These 32 T cell receptor beta chains were sequenced from one sample in a study of blood T cell repertoires in COVID-19 (dated by TCRdb to 2020 to 2021). Preparation of the library involved the immunoSEQ multiplex PCR assay. TCRdb provides this immuneACCESS table in a form limited to in-frame rearrangements. Some clones are lacking; in checked studies, under half of them reflect an unresolved V gene, and why the rest are absent is not known. This sample holds 150,000 to 200,000 clones; roughly 77% were observed only once. The ten largest clones capture about a sixth of the sample. Sequenced sample: PBMCs or T cells enriched from blood (not recorded which). The receptors derive from a woman aged 45-65 years with acute COVID-19.

The CDR3 DNA sequence: TGTGCCAGCAGCCTTCAACTAGCCTACGAGCAGTACGTC. Translated: CASSLQLAYEQYV. This chain uses TRBV4-2 with TRBJ2-7, with D possibly TRBD2 on 5 matching bases. The CDR3 is 13 residues long. V shed 4 bases and J shed 2 bases, with 9 bases lying between them. Germline CDR1 LGHNA, CDR2 YNFKEQ.

This clone has more than one count but fewer than ten. The chain employs TRBV4-1 and TRBJ1-1; the match to TRBD1 covers 7 bases. CDR3 size: 17 residues. Trimming removed 4 bases from V and 6 bases from J; junction bases left unmatched: 17. In germline, CDR1 is MGHRA, CDR2 YSYEKL. The CDR3 region is CASSRHDKQGMRAEAFF. In DNA form, the CDR3 reads TGCGCCAGCAGCCGCCACGATAAACAGGGGATGAGGGCTGAAGCTTTCTTT.

The chain carries TRBV6-4 and TRBJ1-5, with a possible D match to TRBD1 (5 bases). Deletions cut 3 bases from V and 7 bases from J, with 10 bases between. CDR1 is MRHNA, CDR2 SNTAGT, per germline. The CDR3 is 13 amino acids. Written as DNA, the CDR3 is TGTGCCAGCAGTGAGTCAGGGCAGCAGCCCCAGCATTTT. Its translation is CASSESGQQPQHF.

Notes on this clone: The junction departs from germline at one end; a sequencing error may be responsible. The chain links TRBV2 to TRBJ1-1; tentative D call: TRBD1 (5 bases). This CDR3 is built from 12 residues. Germline CDR1 and CDR2: SNHLY and FYNNEI. The CDR3 DNA reads TGTGCCAGGAGTGACAGGAACACTGAAGCTTTCTTT. Translated, it gives CARSDRNTEAFF.

This clone was detected only once. CDR3: CASSFPAGGNTIYF. CDR3 nucleotide sequence: TGTGCCAGCAGTTTCCCTGCGGGAGGAAACACCATATATTTT. The genes are TRBV6-2 or TRBV6-3 and TRBJ1-3, with D hard to call. The CDR3 sequence is 14 residues long. With 4 bases removed from V and 4 bases from J, the gap between germline ends came to 11 bases. CDR1 and CDR2 (germline): MNHEY, SVGEGT.

This clone was seen more than once but under ten times. The chain is built from TRBV4-1 and TRBJ1-1, with a tentative D call TRBD1 (6 bases). The germline V and J ends were trimmed by 8 bases and 2 bases, with 21 bases remaining between them. The CDR3 extends over 16 amino acids. Per the germline V gene, CDR1 is MGHRA and CDR2 is YSYEKL. This CDR3 reads CASQPGDDRRNTEAFF. CDR3 coding DNA: TGCGCCAGCCAGCCCGGCGATGACAGGAGAAACACTGAAGCTTTCTTT.

The chain is built from TRBV6-5 and TRBJ1-1; D uncertain. The ends were cut back, 6 bases at V and 0 bases at J, with 14 bases in the middle. The CDR3 is 15 residues long. Germline assignment: CDR1 MNHEY and CDR2 SVGAGI. The CDR3 coding sequence is TGTGCCAGCAGGGATACCAGGATCATGAACACTGAAGCTTTCTTT. Amino acids: CASRDTRIMNTEAFF.

The chain couples TRBV19 to TRBJ1-6; the D gene is possibly TRBD1 (6 bases). V dropped 7 bases and J dropped 8 bases, with 9 bases sitting between them. The CDR3 consists of 12 residues. From germline, CDR1 is LNHDA and CDR2 SQIVND (reference sequence). The CDR3 nucleotides read TGTGCCAGTATGGGGGGGCATTCACCCCTCCACTTT. It codes for CASMGGHSPLHF.

The J gene is TRBJ2-1, the V gene TRBV7-2; no firm D call. The CDR3 runs 15 residues. Germline-derived CDR1 and CDR2 are SGHTA and FQGNSA. V lost 3 bases and J 9 bases, leaving 18 bases between the germline ends. CDR3 sequence (DNA): TGTGCCAGCAGCTTTGTTTCGTCCGCATTCAGTGAGCAGTTCTTC. Translated, it gives CASSFVSSAFSEQFF.

With respect to this clone: Other DNA sequences within the sample encode an identical CDR3. V and J are TRBV19 and TRBJ2-6; 9 nucleotides line up with TRBD1. The CDR3 covers 16 residues. Germline trimming cut 3 bases from V and 2 bases from J; bases unmatched to any gene: 2. The germline gives CDR1 LNHDA, CDR2 SQIVND (reference sequence). CDR3 DNA sequence: TGTGCCAGTAGTATTGGGGACAGGGCTGGGGCCAACGTCCTGACTTTC. Its protein is CASSIGDRAGANVLTF.

The rearrangement joins TRBV11-2 to TRBJ1-2; D unclear. Trimming shortened V by 4 bases and J by 7 bases, and 22 bases separated the two germline ends. The CDR3 has 16 residues. In germline, CDR1 is SGHAT, CDR2 FQNNGV. The CDR3 protein is CASSSPRLWPTRGYTF. CDR3 DNA: TGTGCCAGCAGCTCCCCCAGGCTATGGCCCACTCGTGGCTACACCTTC.

Here the CDR3 reads CASSRTLGTVSIQYF. In DNA form, the CDR3 reads TGTGCCAGCAGCCGCACCCTGGGGACAGTGAGCATTCAGTACTTC. The chain uses TRBV16 and TRBJ2-4; TRBD1 matches 7 bases. The CDR3 is made up of 15 amino acids. The trim removed 4 bases at V and 9 bases at J, leaving 12 bases unmatched. Per germline, CDR1 KGHSY and CDR2 FQNENV.

The chain links TRBV7-6 to TRBJ1-4, with 9 bases aligning to TRBD1. The CDR3 spans 17 residues. The junction had 5 bases not matched to a gene; V was cut back by 1 base and J by 2 bases. Germline CDR1 reads SGHVS; CDR2 reads FNYEAQ. The CDR3 nucleotides read TGTGCCAGCAGCTTAGGACAGGGGGGGAGGACTAATGAAAAACTGTTTTTT. It encodes CASSLGQGGRTNEKLFF.

This chain joins TRBV5-1 and TRBJ1-2; D is ambiguous. Between the trimmed V and J ends, which lost 0 bases and 1 base, there was a span of 13 bases. The CDR3 has 16 amino acids. The germline V gene has CDR1 SGHRS and CDR2 YFSETQ. CDR3 loop: CASSLAGFGLNYGYTF. CDR3 bases: TGCGCCAGCAGCTTGGCCGGGTTCGGACTTAACTATGGCTACACCTTC.

V usage is TRBV7-2 and J usage is TRBJ2-5; 10 bases line up with TRBD2. This CDR3 has 17 amino acids. Germline V gene sequence: CDR1 SGHTA, CDR2 FQGNSA. J lost 4 bases, V lost 0 bases, and 8 bases had no gene match. The CDR3 coding sequence is TGTGCCAGCAGCTTAGCAGGGGCTAGCGGGGGAAGAGAGACCCAGTACTTC. Its protein is CASSLAGASGGRETQYF.

The V and J genes are TRBV19 and TRBJ1-1; 9 positions match TRBD1. The ends lost 4 bases at V and 1 base at J; junction bases unmatched: 7. Germline V gene sequence: CDR1 LNHDA, CDR2 SQIVND (reference sequence). The CDR3 is 16 residues long. This CDR3 reads CASSTRTGVGNTEAFF. The DNA for the CDR3 is TGTGCCAGTAGTACCCGGACAGGGGTTGGGAACACTGAAGCTTTCTTT.

This clone was detected only once. The rearrangement joins TRBV13 to TRBJ2-7; no clear D gene. CDR3 length equals 14 residues. V was trimmed by 2 bases and J by 1 base, leaving 9 bases between them. Per germline, CDR1 PRHDT and CDR2 FYEKMQ (reference sequence). The CDR3 DNA reads as TGTGCCAGCAGCTTACACTCCCGTTCCTACGAGCAGTACGTC. It is translated as CASSLHSRSYEQYV.

The chain is built from TRBV2 and TRBJ1-3; 9 nucleotides match TRBD1. Per the germline V gene, CDR1 is SNHLY and CDR2 is FYNNEI. The J segment lost 2 bases and the V segment lost 7 bases, leaving 9 bases of the junction unmatched. The CDR3 consists of 16 residues. The CDR3 loop is CASKSTGGRTGNTIYF. Written as DNA, the CDR3 is TGTGCCAGCAAGTCGACAGGGGGTAGGACTGGAAACACCATATATTTT.

This clone was counted once. V is TRBV19 and J is TRBJ1-6, with 7 positions matching TRBD1. The germline V gene encodes CDR1 LNHDA and CDR2 SQIVND (reference sequence). The CDR3 length is 17 residues. V shed 4 bases, J shed 9 bases, and the junction held 15 bases outside the gene matches. The CDR3: CASSSELVGRGTSPLHF. The CDR3 nucleotides are TGTGCCAGTAGTAGCGAGCTCGTTGGCAGGGGGACTTCACCCCTCCACTTT.

DNA of the CDR3: TGTGCCAGCAGTCCCCGCACTGAAGCTTTCTTT. The encoded protein is CASSPRTEAFF. The genes are TRBV28 and TRBJ1-1; D gene uncertain. The CDR3 spans 11 residues. The V end lost 5 bases, the J end lost 4 bases, and 5 bases lay between the germline ends. Looked up from germline, CDR1 is MDHEN and CDR2 is SYDVKM.

This clone is a singleton in its sample. This chain links TRBV5-1 with TRBJ1-1; tentatively, D is TRBD1 (6 bases). Germline V gives CDR1 SGHRS, CDR2 YFSETQ. V shed 3 bases and J shed 0 bases, with 15 bases lying between them. The CDR3 loop spans 16 amino acids. CDR3: CASSSTTGTMNTEAFF. DNA for the CDR3: TGCGCCAGCAGCTCGACGACAGGAACTATGAACACTGAAGCTTTCTTT. The complete variable domain, with remaining parts taken from reference TRBV5-1 and TRBJ1-1, reads KAGVTQTPRYLIKTRGQQVTLSCSPISGHRSVSWYQQTPGQGLQFLFEYFSETQRNKGNFPGRFSGRQFSNSRSEMNVSTLELGDSALYLCASSSTTGTMNTEAFFGQGTRLTVV.

The V call is TRBV19, the J call TRBJ1-6; no clear D. V was shortened by 3 bases and J by 1 base, with 10 bases between the two germline ends. This CDR3 is built from 16 residues. The germline CDR1 and CDR2 sequences are LNHDA and SQIVND (reference sequence). This CDR3 reads CASSIVPGSYNSPLHF. The CDR3 DNA sequence: TGTGCCAGTAGTATCGTTCCGGGATCCTATAATTCACCCCTCCACTTT.

CDR3 loop: CASSLGRNTIYF. CDR3 sequence (DNA): TGTGCCAGCAGCTTGGGCCGAAACACCATATATTTT. The chain carries TRBV11-2 and TRBJ1-3; D is ambiguous. This CDR3 region has 12 residues. Germline V gene lookup returns CDR1 SGHAT and CDR2 FQNNGV. V gave up 3 bases and J gave up 5 bases, with 5 bases separating them.

The CDR3 DNA is TGCGCCAGCAGTTTTGGGTCAGGGGTTGATGAAAAACTGTTTTTT. Its protein product is CASSFGSGVDEKLFF. This sequence joins TRBV5-1 and TRBJ1-4, with D possibly TRBD1 on 6 matching bases. Germline V gene lookup returns CDR1 SGHRS and CDR2 YFSETQ. V lost 5 bases to trimming and J lost 6 bases, with 17 bases between them. The length of the CDR3 is 15 residues.

The chain combines TRBV14 with TRBJ2-3; 10 bases agree with TRBD2. Trimming took 5 bases from V and 6 from J; bases not matched to a gene: 8. CDR3 length: 15 residues. Germline values: CDR1 SGHDN, CDR2 FVKESK. The CDR3 loop is CASSELAGGYDTQYF. The CDR3 nucleotides read TGTGCCAGCAGCGAATTAGCGGGGGGTTACGATACGCAGTATTTT.

Turning to this clone: The sample carries other DNA sequences with the same CDR3. This sequence joins TRBV28 and TRBJ1-2; no definite D call. Germline CDR1 is MDHEN and CDR2 is SYDVKM. The CDR3 is made up of 11 amino acids. Trimming stripped 4 bases from V and 8 bases from J, with 8 bases between. CDR3 coding DNA: TGTGCCAGCAGTTCGTCGGGGGGCTACACCTTC. Encoded protein: CASSSSGGYTF.

V is TRBV5-4 and J is TRBJ2-2, with a tentative D call TRBD2 (6 bases). This CDR3 region has 16 residues. CDR1 is SGHNT, CDR2 YYREEE, per germline (reference sequence). V lost 1 base, J lost 2 bases, and 12 bases lay in between. For the CDR3, the DNA is TGTGCCAGCAGCTTGTATTTACTAGCCAACACCGGGGAGCTGTTTTTT. Translation: CASSLYLLANTGELFF.

The gene calls are TRBV9 and TRBJ1-2; 7 nucleotides agree with TRBD1. CDR3 size: 17 residues. In germline, CDR1 is SGDLS, CDR2 YYNGEE. Unmatched junction bases numbered 13, after V lost 5 bases and J lost 0 bases. CDR3 in DNA: TGTGCCAGCAGTCCAGGGCAAGGGGGCAAAGCTAACTATGGCTACACCTTC. Translating it yields CASSPGQGGKANYGYTF.

The rearrangement uses TRBV28 and TRBJ2-1; D unclear. The CDR3 contains 13 residues. V lost 6 bases to trimming and J lost 6 bases, with 12 bases between them. Germline V gives CDR1 MDHEN, CDR2 SYDVKM. CDR3 protein: CASRGASPNEQFF. The CDR3 DNA reads as TGTGCCAGCAGGGGCGCGAGCCCCAATGAGCAGTTCTTC. Full variable domain (remainder filled in from reference TRBV28 and TRBJ2-1): DVKVTQSSRYLVKRTGEKVFLECVQDMDHENMFWYRQDPGLGLRLIYFSYDVKMKEKGDIPEGYSVSREKKERFSLILESASTNQTSMYLCASRGASPNEQFFGPGTRLTVL.

V and J are TRBV3-1 (or the pseudogene TRBV3-2) and TRBJ2-2, with 8 bases identical to TRBD1. CDR1 is LGHDT and CDR2 is YNNKEL in the germline V gene (reference sequence). The CDR3 totals 16 residues. Germline trimming cut 5 bases from V and 0 bases from J; bases unmatched to any gene: 5. In DNA form, the CDR3 reads TGTGCCAGCAGCTACCTGACAGGGGCGAACACCGGGGAGCTGTTTTTT. Encoded protein: CASSYLTGANTGELFF.

The chain has TRBV3-1 (or the pseudogene TRBV3-2) and TRBJ2-3; 10 bases agree with TRBD2. This CDR3 is 17 amino acids long. The V gene end was trimmed by 4 bases and the J gene end by 0 bases; junction bases not matched to a gene: 7. From germline, CDR1 is LGHDT and CDR2 YNNKEL (reference sequence). CDR3 residues: CASSPSLAGVSTDTQYF. For the CDR3, the DNA is TGTGCCAGCAGCCCCTCCCTAGCGGGGGTTAGCACAGATACGCAGTATTTT.

V and J are TRBV5-1 and TRBJ2-5; TRBD2 aligns across 7 bases. J gave up 4 bases and V 4 bases, and 4 bases lay outside the gene matches. The CDR3 extends over 13 amino acids. CDR1 and CDR2 from the germline V gene are SGHRS and YFSETQ. The chain's CDR3 is CASSIGLGETQYF. The DNA of the CDR3 is TGCGCCAGCAGCATCGGACTAGGAGAGACCCAGTACTTC.